This T cell receptor (beta chain) was obtained from a study of Tregs in tolerant kidney transplant recipients. On this clone itself: The antigen remains unidentified.

Study-wide points: Few patients were studied, so findings need validation in larger groups. Expanding Tregs on activated donor B cells appeared to best identify donor-specific TCRbeta clones.

Clones were read by immunoSEQ multiplex PCR, and TCRdb kept only the in-frame ones, dropping some. The sample shows some 250,000 clones, approximately 83% of them seen only once. CD4+CD25+CD127- Tregs, CD4+CD25- non-Tregs, CD4 and CD8 cells were sorted. The germline CDR1 and CDR2 sequences are MNHEY and SVGAGI. The CDR3 has 15 residues. V lost 0 bases, J lost 3 bases, and 2 bases stayed unmatched. The genes are TRBV6-5 and TRBJ1-1, with TRBD1 matching over 9 bases. The sequenced sample consisted of CD4+ T cells from blood. The TCR originated in a human donor in good health. This CDR3 is CASSYSGTGYTEAFF. The CDR3 nucleotides read TGTGCCAGCAGTTACTCCGGGACAGGGTACACTGAAGCTTTCTTT.